This T cell receptor beta chain is drawn from a study of human T cells and chemical hapten exposure. General study findings and limits: Alopecia affecting every donor means their immune response may not match healthy people's.

The CDR3 totals 16 residues. In germline, CDR1 is SGHRS, CDR2 YFSETQ. V lost 3 bases to trimming and J lost 1 base, with 16 bases between them. Concerning this clonotype: Its antigen is not identified.

In the library, unique molecular identifiers were attached to individual cDNA molecules. TCRdb redid the calling of the RACE reads with MiXCR, one entry per CDR3 protein. Among around 190,000 distinct CDR3 sequences listed, approximately 20% were seen once. The sample's time point: patch test 1, 2 weeks after DPC sensitization. As to treatment: therapeutic diphenylcyclopropenone sensitization with weekly scalp DPC. Sample donors consisted of patients with alopecia, aged 18 to 70 years, who were suitable for DPC. It was from unfractionated whole blood that total RNA was extracted. This chain uses TRBV5-1 with TRBJ1-1, with D unresolved. The TCR sequence derives from a woman aged 50 to 60 with alopecia areata. Some clones in this sample may be carry-over from other donors' samples. The specimen was whole blood, collected in connection with sensitization to the hapten diphenylcyclopropenone (DPC). CDR3 loop: CASSYNRQRRNTEAFF. DNA of the CDR3: TGCGCCAGCAGCTACAACCGACAACGAAGGAACACTGAAGCTTTCTTT.